In its sample, the clone carrying this T cell receptor beta chain was seen many times. The CDR3 loop spans 15 amino acids. The junction had 10 bases not matched to a gene; V was cut back by 5 bases and J by 5 bases. CDR1 LGHNA and CDR2 YNFKEQ come from the germline V gene. This entry is derived from a study of T cells after yellow fever vaccination. TCRdb independently ran MiXCR on the 5' RACE reads; one entry per CDR3 protein. This table has about 130,000 distinct CDR3 sequences, under 8.5% appearing once. The sample consisted of CD4+ T cells sorted from PBMCs, taken 9 to 10 days after the first yellow fever vaccination. The rearrangement joins TRBV4-2 to TRBJ1-1; 8 bases are shared with TRBD1. This TCR came from a young man who received the YFV17D yellow fever vaccine. CDR3 bases: TGTGCCAGCAGCTCTCCGGTAGGACAGGGAACTGAAGCTTTCTTT. The encoded protein is CASSSPVGQGTEAFF.